These T cell receptor beta chains were read from a single sample in a study of cytomegalovirus exposure and HLA in healthy donors. Assay: immunoSEQ multiplex PCR; the TCRdb copy retains only in-frame clones and omits some. This sample has about 190,000 clones, with around four fifths found just once. The sequenced material came from PBMCs. The receptors come from a middle-aged man in good health and CMV-seropositive. Both conserved end residues are part of each CDR3. The D gene is left open where the match is weak. Some rows mark clone size as missing; the rest say once, few, many or name a class of expanded clone.

cdr3_nt cdr3_aa j_call d_call clone_size v_call
TGTGCCAGCAGTTCGCCTCTAGCGGGAGGGGAGCAGTACTTC CASSSPLAGGEQYF TRBJ2-7 TRBD2 NA TRBV6-5
TGTGCCAGCAGCGTAGGGGCCGGGCCACAGGAGCAGCCCCAGCATTTT CASSVGAGPQEQPQHF TRBJ1-5 NA NA TRBV9
TGTGCCAGCAGTGGGGTCGCGGAGAAAACTAATGAAAAACTGTTTTTT CASSGVAEKTNEKLFF TRBJ1-4 NA NA TRBV2
TGTGCCAGCTCACCACCGGGGCCAGGGAAGAAGGTAGCTGAAGCTTTCTTT CASSPPGPGKKVAEAFF TRBJ1-1 NA NA TRBV18
TGTGCCAGCAGCCCTGAGCGGGAGTACGGGAATGAGCAGTTCTTC CASSPEREYGNEQFF TRBJ2-1 TRBD2 NA TRBV6-5
TGCAGCGTTAAAGGGACAGGGGAGGCCTACAATGAGCAGTTCTTC CSVKGTGEAYNEQFF TRBJ2-1 TRBD1 NA TRBV29-1
TGTGCCAGCAGCCCCAGCGGGAACTCCTACGAGCAGTACTTC CASSPSGNSYEQYF TRBJ2-7 TRBD2 NA TRBV7-3
TGCAGCGCCCGTCCGGGGGGAAGAGGGGAGACCCAGTACTTC CSARPGGRGETQYF TRBJ2-5 TRBD2 NA TRBV29-1
TGTGCCAGCAGCTTAGATTCCAGGGTGCCCTACGAGCAGTACTTC CASSLDSRVPYEQYF TRBJ2-7 NA once TRBV11-3
TGTGCCAGCAGTTTCGCCGAGGGCCCCAATCAGCCCCAGCATTTT CASSFAEGPNQPQHF TRBJ1-5 NA NA TRBV6-6
TGTGCCAGCAGTTCGTTCTACGAGCAGTACTTC CASSSFYEQYF TRBJ2-7 NA NA TRBV28
TGTGCCAGCAGTGACGAGGCCGCCGGGGAGCTGTTTTTT CASSDEAAGELFF TRBJ2-2 NA NA TRBV6-4
TGTGCCAGCAGTTTCAGAGCGGATATGCGGGACGCCAGAGGTAGGGGCTACACCTTC CASSFRADMRDARGRGYTF TRBJ1-2 NA NA TRBV27
TGTGCCAGCAGCCAAGCTAAATCCTACAATGAGCAGTTCTTC CASSQAKSYNEQFF TRBJ2-1 NA NA TRBV4-2
TGTGCTAGTGGTTTTCAACGGGGAAGCTCCTACAATGAGCAGTTCTTC CASGFQRGSSYNEQFF TRBJ2-1 NA NA TRBV12-5
TGTGCCACCCACGGACTCCAGAGCTCCTACAATGAGCAGTTCTTC CATHGLQSSYNEQFF TRBJ2-1 NA NA TRBV19
TGTGCCAGCAGTATTGGAGGACGGGAGCAGTACTTC CASSIGGREQYF TRBJ2-7 NA NA TRBV25-1
TGTGCCAGCAGCTTAGGGACAGGGGGCAGTCAGCCCCAGCATTTT CASSLGTGGSQPQHF TRBJ1-5 TRBD1 NA TRBV7-2
TGCGCCAGCAGCCAAGAAAGGCAGGCCTTTTCTAACTATGGCTACACCTTC CASSQERQAFSNYGYTF TRBJ1-2 NA NA TRBV4-1
TGTGCCAGAAGCGGGACTAGCGGGTGGTACGAGCAGTACTTC CARSGTSGWYEQYF TRBJ2-7 TRBD2 NA TRBV5-3
TGTGCCAGCAGTGCGCCCAATGAGAGAAACATTCAGTACTTC CASSAPNERNIQYF TRBJ2-4 NA NA TRBV2
TGTGCCAGTAGTATGGGGACAGGTTTGGTCCAAGAGACCCAGTACTTC CASSMGTGLVQETQYF TRBJ2-5 TRBD1 NA TRBV19
TGTGCCAGCAGTTACCAGGACACCGGGGAGCTGTTTTTT CASSYQDTGELFF TRBJ2-2 NA NA TRBV6-5
TGTGCCAGCACCAACTATGAAAAACTGTTTTTT CASTNYEKLFF TRBJ1-4 NA NA TRBV28
TGTGCCGCACAAGCAGGGGGGACTGAAGCTTTCTTT CAAQAGGTEAFF TRBJ1-1 TRBD1 once TRBV28
TGTGCTAGTGGTTTGGTACACCCTAGCAGAGGGGGTACAAATGAAAAACTGTTTTTT CASGLVHPSRGGTNEKLFF TRBJ1-4 NA few TRBV12-5
TGTGCCAGCAGTATACAGGGAGATCAGCCCCAGCATTTT CASSIQGDQPQHF TRBJ1-5 NA NA TRBV27
TGTGCCAGTAGTACTAGGGTTAGGAGCGGGAGAGCTGACAATGAGCAGTTCTTC CASSTRVRSGRADNEQFF TRBJ2-1 TRBD2 NA TRBV19
TGTGCCAGCAGCTTGGACGGGGGGCTGGGGTATGACAGCAATCAGCCCCAGCATTTT CASSLDGGLGYDSNQPQHF TRBJ1-5 NA NA TRBV5-6
TGTGCCAGCAGTTCCCTACCAACAGCGGGGGGAGAGACCCAGTACTTC CASSSLPTAGGETQYF TRBJ2-5 TRBD2 NA TRBV27
TGTGCCAGCAGCATACGACAGGGAGAGACCCAGTACTTC CASSIRQGETQYF TRBJ2-5 TRBD1 NA TRBV5-4
TGCGCCAGCAGCTTGGAGGGTGGCTTGACCCGGGGGACCCAGTACTTC CASSLEGGLTRGTQYF TRBJ2-5 NA NA TRBV5-1
TGTGCCAGTAGTCGCGACCACCAGGATTTCATGAACACTGAAGCTTTCTTT CASSRDHQDFMNTEAFF TRBJ1-1 NA NA TRBV19
TGTGCCAGCAGCTTACTAGCGGCTAGCTACGAGCAGTACTTC CASSLLAASYEQYF TRBJ2-7 TRBD2 NA TRBV7-9
TGCGCCAGCAGCCCCCTGCTGTCAGGGATTAACACTGAAGCTTTCTTT CASSPLLSGINTEAFF TRBJ1-1 NA NA TRBV4-3
TGTGCCAGCAAAATAGCGGGAGTCTCGACCTACGAGCAGTACTTC CASKIAGVSTYEQYF TRBJ2-7 TRBD2 NA TRBV27
TGTGCCAGCAAGGAGGGGGCAACTAACTATGGCTACACCTTC CASKEGATNYGYTF TRBJ1-2 TRBD1 NA TRBV2
TGCGCCAGCAGCCAACAAACTAGCTTTCGTAGAGATGAGCAGTTCTTC CASSQQTSFRRDEQFF TRBJ2-1 NA NA TRBV5-1
TGTGCCAGCAGTTTATCCTCAGGGTTTGAAAAACTGTTTTTT CASSLSSGFEKLFF TRBJ1-4 NA NA TRBV27
TGTGCCAGCAGAGCCTCCCCGAACACCGGGGAGCTGTTTTTT CASRASPNTGELFF TRBJ2-2 NA few TRBV6-5
TGTGCCAGTAGTACTACTGGCGGTGAGCAGTTCTTC CASSTTGGEQFF TRBJ2-1 NA NA TRBV19
TGTGCCAGCAGCCCCCTTAGCGGGAGAGATAGGGAGACCCAGTACTTC CASSPLSGRDRETQYF TRBJ2-5 TRBD2 NA TRBV7-9
TGTGCCAGCAGTTTATCGGTGGGGGGGAATCAGCCCCAGCATTTT CASSLSVGGNQPQHF TRBJ1-5 NA few TRBV27
TGCGCCAGCAGCTTGGGACAGAACACCGGGGAGCTGTTTTTT CASSLGQNTGELFF TRBJ2-2 NA NA TRBV5-1
TGTGCCAGCAGCTCCGGACTAGCTGGTGAGCAGTTCTTC CASSSGLAGEQFF TRBJ2-1 TRBD2 NA TRBV7-9
TGTGCCAGCAGCCAAGTTGTTAGCACCGGGGAGCTGTTTTTT CASSQVVSTGELFF TRBJ2-2 NA NA TRBV14
TGTGCCATCTTACTTTTTGGGACATACCAGTTCTTC CAILLFGTYQFF TRBJ2-1 NA NA TRBV10-3
TGTTCCAGCAGCTTAAGCGGGGTGGTCCGATCCTACGAGCAGTACTTC CSSSLSGVVRSYEQYF TRBJ2-7 TRBD2 NA TRBV7-9
TGCGCCAGCAGCCAAGATTTTCAGGGGAGTATTGCAGATACGCAGTATTTT CASSQDFQGSIADTQYF TRBJ2-3 NA NA TRBV4-3
TGTGCCAGCAGCGTAACGGGCACAGATACGCAGTATTTT CASSVTGTDTQYF TRBJ2-3 NA NA TRBV9
TGCGCCAGCAGCTTGGGCAGGCGGGGTTTAGGAGAGCAGTACTTC CASSLGRRGLGEQYF TRBJ2-7 NA NA TRBV5-1
TGCGCCAGCAGCCAAGAAAATCGGGGTTTCTATGGCTACACCTTC CASSQENRGFYGYTF TRBJ1-2 NA NA TRBV4-1
TGTGCCAGCAGCTTCCGGGGGAACACCATATATTTT CASSFRGNTIYF TRBJ1-3 NA NA TRBV5-5
TGCGCCAGCAGCTTGGGTGCGAACTATGGCTACACCTTC CASSLGANYGYTF TRBJ1-2 NA NA TRBV5-1
TGTGCCAGCAGCGTAGGGGGACAGGGGGCCGGAGCTTTCTTT CASSVGGQGAGAFF TRBJ1-1 TRBD1 once TRBV9
TGTGCCAGCAGCTTACATCCGGTAGCGGGAGACGAGCAGTACTTC CASSLHPVAGDEQYF TRBJ2-7 TRBD2 NA TRBV7-3
TGTGCCAGCAGCGTGGGGGGGCAATCCTACGAGCAGTACTTC CASSVGGQSYEQYF TRBJ2-7 NA NA TRBV7-8
TGTGCCAGCAGCCAAGTTGGTGGGAGGGCCGGTAATGAGCAGTTCTTC CASSQVGGRAGNEQFF TRBJ2-1 TRBD2 NA TRBV4-2
TGTGCCAGCAGCTTCGAGCCCCGGGCGGGGACCCAGTACTTC CASSFEPRAGTQYF TRBJ2-5 NA NA TRBV7-9